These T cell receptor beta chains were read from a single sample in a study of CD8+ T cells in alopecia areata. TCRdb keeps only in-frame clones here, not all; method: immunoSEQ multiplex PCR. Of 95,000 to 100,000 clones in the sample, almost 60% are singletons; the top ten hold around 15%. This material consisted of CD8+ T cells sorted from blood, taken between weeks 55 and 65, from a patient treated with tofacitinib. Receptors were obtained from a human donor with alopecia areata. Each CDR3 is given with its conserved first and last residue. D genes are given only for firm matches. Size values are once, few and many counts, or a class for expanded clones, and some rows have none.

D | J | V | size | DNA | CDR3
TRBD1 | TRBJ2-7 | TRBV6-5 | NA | TGTGCCAGCAGTTACGGGACAGGGTTAGGCTACGAGCAGTACTTC | CASSYGTGLGYEQYF
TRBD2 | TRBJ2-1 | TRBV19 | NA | TGTGCCAGTAGCCGACTAGCGGGGGTGAATGAGCAGTTCTTC | CASSRLAGVNEQFF
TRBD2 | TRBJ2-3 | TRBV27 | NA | TGTGCCAGCAGTTTATTCCCGCTAGCGGGGGGGCCTACAGATACGCAGTATTTT | CASSLFPLAGGPTDTQYF
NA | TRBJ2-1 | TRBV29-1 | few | TGCAGCGTTGAAGGCGGGCCCTACAATGAGCAGTTCTTC | CSVEGGPYNEQFF
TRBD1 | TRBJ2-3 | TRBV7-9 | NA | TGTGCCAGCAGCTTGGGACAGGGGGTTGCAGATACGCAGTATTTT | CASSLGQGVADTQYF
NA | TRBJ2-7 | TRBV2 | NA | TGTGCCATAGAATCCCCGGACTCCTACGAGCAGTACTTC | CAIESPDSYEQYF
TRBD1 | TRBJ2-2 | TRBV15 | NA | TGTGCCACCCACTCTCCGGGACAGCAAACCGGGGAGCTGTTTTTT | CATHSPGQQTGELFF
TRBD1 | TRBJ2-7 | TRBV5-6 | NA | TGTGCCAGCAGCTTCCCGGGACAGGGGTTCGAGCAGTACTTC | CASSFPGQGFEQYF
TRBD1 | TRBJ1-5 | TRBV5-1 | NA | TGCGCCAGCAGCTTGGGGGGAGGGGGCCGGAATCAGCCCCAGCATTTT | CASSLGGGGRNQPQHF
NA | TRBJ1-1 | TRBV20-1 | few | TGCAGTGTTCGGGGGCGCACAGCTTTCTTT | CSVRGRTAFF
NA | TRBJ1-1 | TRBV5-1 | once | TGCGCCAGCAGCTTGGGGGGGCTCGCGGATGAAGCTTTCTTT | CASSLGGLADEAFF
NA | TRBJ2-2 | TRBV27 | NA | TGTGCCAGCAGTTTATCGTCCGGGAACACCGGGGAGCTGTTTTTT | CASSLSSGNTGELFF
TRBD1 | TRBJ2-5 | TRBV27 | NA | TGTGCCAGCAGTCCCTTGACAGGGTTGGCACAAGAGACCCAGTACTTC | CASSPLTGLAQETQYF
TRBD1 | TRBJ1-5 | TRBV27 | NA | TGTGCCAGCAGACGACAGACAGGGGCCAATCAGCCCCAGCATTTT | CASRRQTGANQPQHF
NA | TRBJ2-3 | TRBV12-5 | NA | TGTGCTAGTGGTTTGCGTACAGATACGCAGTATTTT | CASGLRTDTQYF
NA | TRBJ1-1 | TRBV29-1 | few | TGCAGCGTTGAGTATCAGGGGGAAGCTTTCTTT | CSVEYQGEAFF
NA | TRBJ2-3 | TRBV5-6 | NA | TGTGCCAGCAGCTTGTCAACAGATACGCAGTATTTT | CASSLSTDTQYF
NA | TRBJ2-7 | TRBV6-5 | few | TGTGCCAGCAGTTACCAAAGATTCTACGAGCAGTACTTC | CASSYQRFYEQYF
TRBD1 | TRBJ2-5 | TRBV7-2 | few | TGTGCCAGCAGCTTTTCAGGGGGCCGGGGGGAGACCCAGTACTTC | CASSFSGGRGETQYF
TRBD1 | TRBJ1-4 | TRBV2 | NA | TGTGCCAGCAGTGAAGCCACAGGGGATGAAAAACTGTTTTTT | CASSEATGDEKLFF
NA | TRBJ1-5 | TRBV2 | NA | TGTGCCAGCAGTGAGCGTCGGGGGAACAATCAGCCCCAGCATTTT | CASSERRGNNQPQHF
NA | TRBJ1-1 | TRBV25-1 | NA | TGTGCCAGCATATCTCAGGGGAGGTTCTTTCCCGATGAAGCTTTCTTT | CASISQGRFFPDEAFF
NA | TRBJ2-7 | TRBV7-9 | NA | TGTGCCAGCAGCCCCCCCGAGAGCCCCTACGAGCAGTACTTC | CASSPPESPYEQYF
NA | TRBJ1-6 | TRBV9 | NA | TGTGCCAGCAGCGACCAGGACAGCTTGAGCTCCTATAATTCACCCCTCCACTTT | CASSDQDSLSSYNSPLHF
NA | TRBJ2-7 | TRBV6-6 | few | TGTGCCAGCAGTTACAAAAGCGACAAATACGAGCAGTACTTC | CASSYKSDKYEQYF